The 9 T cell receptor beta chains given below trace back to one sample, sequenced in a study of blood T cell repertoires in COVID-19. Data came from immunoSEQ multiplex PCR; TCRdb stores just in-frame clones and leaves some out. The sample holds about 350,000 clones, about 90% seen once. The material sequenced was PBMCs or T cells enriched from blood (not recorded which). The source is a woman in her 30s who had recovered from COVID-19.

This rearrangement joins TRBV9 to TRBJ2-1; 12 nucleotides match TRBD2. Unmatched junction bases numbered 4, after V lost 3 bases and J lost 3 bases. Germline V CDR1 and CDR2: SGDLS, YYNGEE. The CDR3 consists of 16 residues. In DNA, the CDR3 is TGTGCCAGCAGCGACCGGACTAGCGGGAACTACAATGAGCAGTTCTTC. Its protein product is CASSDRTSGNYNEQFF.

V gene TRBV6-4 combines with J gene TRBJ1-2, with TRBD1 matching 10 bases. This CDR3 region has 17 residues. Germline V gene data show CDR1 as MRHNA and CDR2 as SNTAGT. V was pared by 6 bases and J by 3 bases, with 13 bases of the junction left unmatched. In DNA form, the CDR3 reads TGTGCCAGCAGGGGCCGGGACAGGGGAAGCCTTTACTATGGCTACACCTTC. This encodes CASRGRDRGSLYYGYTF.

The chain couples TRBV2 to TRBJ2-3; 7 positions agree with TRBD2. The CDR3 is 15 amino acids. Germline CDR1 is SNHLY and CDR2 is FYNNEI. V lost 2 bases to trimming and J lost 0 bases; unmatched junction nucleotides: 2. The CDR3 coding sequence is TGTGCCAGCAGTGAATCACTAGCGAGCACAGATACGCAGTATTTT. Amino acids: CASSESLASTDTQYF.

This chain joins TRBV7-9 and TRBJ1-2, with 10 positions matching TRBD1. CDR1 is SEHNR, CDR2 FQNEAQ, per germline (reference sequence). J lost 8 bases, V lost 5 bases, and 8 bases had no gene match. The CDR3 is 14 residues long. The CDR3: CASSHAGQGMGYTF. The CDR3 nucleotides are TGTGCCAGCAGCCACGCGGGACAGGGGATGGGCTACACCTTC.

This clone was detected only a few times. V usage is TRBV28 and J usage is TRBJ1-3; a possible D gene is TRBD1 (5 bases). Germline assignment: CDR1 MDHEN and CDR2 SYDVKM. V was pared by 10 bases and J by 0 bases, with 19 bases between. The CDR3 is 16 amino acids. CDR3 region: CATDPLQGGSGNTIYF. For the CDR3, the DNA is TGTGCCACCGATCCCCTCCAGGGAGGCTCTGGAAACACCATATATTTT. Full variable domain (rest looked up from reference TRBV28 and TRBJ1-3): DVKVTQSSRYLVKRTGEKVFLECVQDMDHENMFWYRQDPGLGLRLIYFSYDVKMKEKGDIPEGYSVSREKKERFSLILESASTNQTSMYLCATDPLQGGSGNTIYFGEGSWLTVV.

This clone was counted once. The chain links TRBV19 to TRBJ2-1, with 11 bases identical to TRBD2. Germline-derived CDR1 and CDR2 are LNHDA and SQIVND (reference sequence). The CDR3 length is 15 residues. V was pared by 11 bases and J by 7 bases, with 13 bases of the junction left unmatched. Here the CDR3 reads CAARRASGGLNEQFF. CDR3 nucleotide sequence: TGTGCCGCCCGGCGGGCTAGCGGGGGGTTAAATGAGCAGTTCTTC.

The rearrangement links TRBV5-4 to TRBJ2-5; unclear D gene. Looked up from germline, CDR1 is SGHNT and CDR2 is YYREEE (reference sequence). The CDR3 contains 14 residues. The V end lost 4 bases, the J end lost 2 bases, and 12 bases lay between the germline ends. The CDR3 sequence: CASSPRAKQETQYF. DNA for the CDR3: TGTGCCAGCAGCCCCCGCGCCAAACAAGAGACCCAGTACTTC.

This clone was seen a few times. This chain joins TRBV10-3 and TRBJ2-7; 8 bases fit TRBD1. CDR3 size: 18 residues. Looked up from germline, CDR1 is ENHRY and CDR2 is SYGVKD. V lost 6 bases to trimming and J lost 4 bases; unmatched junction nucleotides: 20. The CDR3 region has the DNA TGTGCCATCAGGGACCCCGAGAGACAGGGGAAATTCGGGTACGAGCAGTACTTC. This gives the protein CAIRDPERQGKFGYEQYF.

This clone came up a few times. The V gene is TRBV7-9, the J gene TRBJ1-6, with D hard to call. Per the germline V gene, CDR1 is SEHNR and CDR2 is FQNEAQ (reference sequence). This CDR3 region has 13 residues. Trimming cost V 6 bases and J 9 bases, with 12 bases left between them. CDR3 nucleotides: TGTGCCAGCAGTCCCCCGGGGAGTTCACCCCTCCACTTT. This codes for CASSPPGSSPLHF.